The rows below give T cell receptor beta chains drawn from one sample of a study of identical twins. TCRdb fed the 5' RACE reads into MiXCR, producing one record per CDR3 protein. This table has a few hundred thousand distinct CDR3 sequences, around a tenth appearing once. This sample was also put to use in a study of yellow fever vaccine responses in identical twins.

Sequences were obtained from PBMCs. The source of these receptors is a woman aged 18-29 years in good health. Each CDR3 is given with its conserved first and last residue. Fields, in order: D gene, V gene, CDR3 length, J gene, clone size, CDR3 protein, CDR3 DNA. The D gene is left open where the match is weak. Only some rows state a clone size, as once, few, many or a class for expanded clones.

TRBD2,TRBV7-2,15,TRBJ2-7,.,CASSKTSGSSHEQYF,TGTGCCAGCAGCAAGACTAGCGGGAGCTCCCACGAGCAGTACTTC
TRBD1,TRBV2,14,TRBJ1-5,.,CASKGTDSNQPQHF,TGTGCCAGCAAGGGGACAGATAGCAATCAGCCCCAGCATTTT
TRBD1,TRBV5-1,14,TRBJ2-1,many,CASSPGTGDNEQFF,TGCGCCAGCAGCCCCGGGACAGGGGACAATGAGCAGTTCTTC
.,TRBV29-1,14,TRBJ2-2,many,CSVSRAANTGELFF,TGCAGCGTGTCCCGGGCGGCGAACACCGGGGAGCTGTTTTTT
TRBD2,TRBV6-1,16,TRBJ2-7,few,CASSSTSGGGSYEQYF,TGTGCCAGCAGCAGCACTAGCGGGGGGGGATCATACGAGCAGTACTTC
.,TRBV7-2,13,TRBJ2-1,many,CASSLDRVNEQFF,TGTGCCAGCAGCTTAGATCGCGTCAATGAGCAGTTCTTC
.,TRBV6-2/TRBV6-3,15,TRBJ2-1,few,CASSFSRDQHNEQFF,TGTGCCAGCAGCTTCTCTCGGGACCAACACAATGAGCAGTTCTTC
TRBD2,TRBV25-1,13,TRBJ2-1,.,CATGGEFYNEQFF,TGTGCCACTGGGGGGGAGTTCTACAATGAGCAGTTCTTC
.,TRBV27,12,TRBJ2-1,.,CASSFRGVGQFF,TGTGCCAGCAGTTTCAGGGGCGTAGGGCAGTTCTTC
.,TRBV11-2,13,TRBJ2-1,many,CASSLAQFYEQFF,TGTGCCAGCAGCTTAGCACAGTTCTATGAGCAGTTCTTC
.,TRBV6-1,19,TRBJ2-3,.,CASSEVGNQAESSTDTQYF,TGTGCCAGCAGTGAAGTAGGGAACCAAGCGGAATCCAGCACAGATACGCAGTATTTT
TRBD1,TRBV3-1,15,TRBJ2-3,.,CASSQDRGHTDTQYF,TGTGCCAGCAGCCAAGATAGGGGGCACACAGATACGCAGTATTTT
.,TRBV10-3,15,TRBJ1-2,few,CAIKTDSNLNYGYTF,TGTGCCATCAAAACCGACAGCAACTTAAACTATGGCTACACCTTC
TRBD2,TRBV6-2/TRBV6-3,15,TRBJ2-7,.,CASSYRLAGTYEQYF,TGTGCCAGCAGCTACCGACTAGCGGGGACCTACGAGCAGTACTTC
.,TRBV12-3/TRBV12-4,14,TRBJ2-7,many,CASSFTSGYYEQYF,TGTGCCAGCAGTTTTACCTCGGGCTACTACGAGCAGTACTTC
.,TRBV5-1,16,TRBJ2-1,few,CASSLIQASSYNEQFF,TGCGCCAGCAGCTTAATTCAGGCAAGCTCCTACAATGAGCAGTTCTTC
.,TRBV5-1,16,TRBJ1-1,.,CASSLVYRSGAQGAFF,TGCGCCAGCAGCTTGGTTTACAGGAGCGGAGCCCAGGGAGCTTTCTTT
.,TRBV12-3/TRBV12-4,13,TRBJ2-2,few,CASSLIGHGELFF,TGTGCCAGCAGTTTAATAGGGCACGGGGAGCTGTTTTTT
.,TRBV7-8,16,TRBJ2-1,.,CASSLARGPEYNERFF,TGTGCCAGCAGCTTAGCGCGGGGGCCTGAATACAATGAGCGTTTCTTC
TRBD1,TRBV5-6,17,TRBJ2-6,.,CASSFGRGISGANVLTF,TGTGCCAGCAGCTTCGGCAGGGGGATTTCTGGGGCCAACGTCCTGACTTTC
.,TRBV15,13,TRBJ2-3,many,CATSRTVSDTQYF,TGTGCCACCAGCAGGACAGTTTCAGATACGCAGTATTTT
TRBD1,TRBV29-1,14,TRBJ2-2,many,CSVYNRGVGGELFF,TGCAGCGTCTACAACAGGGGGGTTGGCGGGGAGCTGTTTTTT
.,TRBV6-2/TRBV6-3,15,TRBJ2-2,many,CASTKGIVGTGELFF,TGTGCCAGCACTAAAGGGATCGTCGGCACCGGGGAGCTGTTTTTT
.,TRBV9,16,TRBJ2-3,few,CASSPERRGPSVTQYF,TGTGCCAGCAGCCCCGAGCGTCGGGGCCCTTCTGTTACGCAGTATTTT
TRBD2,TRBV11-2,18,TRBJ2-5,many,CASSLYLAGVVPGETQYF,TGTGCCAGCAGCTTATATCTAGCGGGAGTCGTCCCCGGAGAGACCCAGTACTTC
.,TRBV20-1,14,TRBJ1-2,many,CSGTRDSQNYGYTF,TGCAGTGGAACGCGGGACTCCCAAAACTATGGCTACACCTTC
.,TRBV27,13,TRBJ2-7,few,CASRTGAPYEQYF,TGTGCCAGCAGGACAGGTGCCCCCTACGAGCAGTACTTC
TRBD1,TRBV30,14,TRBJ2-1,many,CAWSTQTGGYEQFF,TGTGCCTGGAGTACCCAGACAGGGGGCTATGAGCAGTTCTTC
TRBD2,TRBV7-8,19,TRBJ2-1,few,CASSSPGLAGGLSYNEQFF,TGTGCCAGCAGCTCTCCGGGACTAGCGGGGGGCCTTTCCTACAATGAGCAGTTCTTC
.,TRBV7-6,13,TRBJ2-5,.,CASGAFTQETQYF,TGTGCCAGCGGCGCGTTCACCCAAGAGACCCAGTACTTC
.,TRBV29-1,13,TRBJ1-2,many,CSVDSPIGDGYTF,TGCAGCGTTGATAGCCCAATTGGGGATGGCTACACCTTC
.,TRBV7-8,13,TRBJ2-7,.,CASRSGAVYEQYF,TGTGCCAGCAGGTCTGGGGCCGTATACGAGCAGTACTTC
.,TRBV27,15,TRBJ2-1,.,CASSGTRYSYNEQFF,TGTGCCAGCAGTGGAACTAGGTACTCCTACAATGAGCAGTTCTTC